Below are 26 T cell receptor beta chains sequenced from a single sample in a study of blood T cell repertoires in COVID-19. The method was immunoSEQ multiplex PCR; TCRdb's version includes in-frame clones alone and lacks a portion of them. The sample lists roughly 330,000 clones; around 88% were seen once. The sequenced sample was peripheral blood. These TCRs come from a woman aged 45-65 years with acute or convalescent COVID-19.

The chain uses TRBV5-5 and TRBJ1-4; D unclear. The germline V gene encodes CDR1 SGHKS and CDR2 YYEKEE (reference sequence). CDR3 length equals 15 residues. Trimming removed 4 bases from V and 4 bases from J, with 14 bases in between. The DNA for the CDR3 is TGTGCCAGCAGCCTAACAACGGGGAGTAATGAAAAACTGTTTTTT. Translated: CASSLTTGSNEKLFF.

The V gene is TRBV10-1, the J gene TRBJ1-1, with a possible D match to TRBD1 (6 bases). This CDR3 comprises 15 residues. Germline CDR1 reads WNHNN; CDR2 reads SYGVQD (reference sequence). V gave up 0 bases and J gave up 7 bases, with 15 bases separating them. Written as DNA, the CDR3 is TGCGCCAGCAGTGAGTCGAGGGGGGGCTCAGTTGAAGCTTTCTTT. Its protein is CASSESRGGSVEAFF.

The V and J genes are TRBV7-2 and TRBJ2-5; 8 bases map to TRBD2. V dropped 3 bases and J dropped 4; count of bases not matched to a gene: 10. Germline CDR1 SGHTA, CDR2 FQGNSA. CDR3 length equals 16 residues. CDR3 nucleotide sequence: TGTGCCAGCAGCTTCCGAAGCGGGAGAGTCGGAGAGACCCAGTACTTC. Encoded protein: CASSFRSGRVGETQYF.

The J gene is TRBJ1-1, the V gene TRBV2; no definite D call. The length of the CDR3 is 13 residues. V lost 1 base and J 0 bases, leaving 3 bases between the germline ends. Germline values: CDR1 SNHLY, CDR2 FYNNEI. For the CDR3, the DNA is TGTGCCAGCAGTGAAGATATGAACACTGAAGCTTTCTTT. This gives the protein CASSEDMNTEAFF.

This chain links TRBV6-6 with TRBJ1-2; TRBD1 agrees at 10 bases. The germline CDR1 and CDR2 sequences are MNHNY and SVGAGI (reference sequence). The CDR3 totals 13 residues. Trimming at V came to 5 bases and at J to 8 bases, leaving 5 bases not matched to a gene. As DNA, the CDR3 is TGTGCCAGCAGTCGACAGGGGGCGGGCGGCTACACCTTC. Its protein product is CASSRQGAGGYTF.

The chain carries TRBV7-9 and TRBJ2-2, with 10 bases aligning to TRBD1. From germline, CDR1 is SEHNR and CDR2 FQNEAQ (reference sequence). The CDR3 spans 16 residues. V trimming: 8 bases; J trimming: 0 bases; junction bases outside the gene matches: 6. CDR3 sequence reads: CASERQGAPNTGELFF. For the CDR3, the DNA is TGTGCCAGCGAGAGACAGGGGGCGCCGAACACCGGGGAGCTGTTTTTT.

This chain uses TRBV7-9 with TRBJ2-5, with TRBD2 matching 8 bases. The CDR3 extends over 14 amino acids. V was clipped by 5 bases and J by 5 bases; unmatched bases: 7. Germline lookup yields CDR1 SEHNR and CDR2 FQNEAQ (reference sequence). CDR3 bases: TGTGCCAGCAGCCCACGGGGGGGCGGCGAGACCCAGTACTTC. Translated, it gives CASSPRGGGETQYF.

This chain connects TRBV25-1 to TRBJ2-5; 9 nucleotides match TRBD1. The germline V gene encodes CDR1 MGHDK and CDR2 SYGVNS. Trimming took 7 bases from V and 5 from J; bases not matched to a gene: 8. The CDR3 length is 14 residues. The CDR3 sequence: CASIRQGVEETQYF. In DNA, the CDR3 is TGTGCCAGCATTAGACAGGGGGTTGAGGAGACCCAGTACTTC. The full variable domain, rest sourced from reference TRBV25-1 and TRBJ2-5, is EADIYQTPRYLVIGTGKKITLECSQTMGHDKMYWYQQDPGMELHLIHYSYGVNSTEKGDLSSESTVSRIRTEHFPLTLESARPSHTSQYLCASIRQGVEETQYFGPGTRLLVL.

This clone was detected a few times. This chain uses TRBV3-1 (or the pseudogene TRBV3-2) with TRBJ1-3; tentatively, D is TRBD1 (5 bases). The V end was cut by 0 bases, the J end by 4 bases, with 16 bases between. Per the germline V gene, CDR1 is LGHDT and CDR2 is YNNKEL (reference sequence). This CDR3 is 17 amino acids long. The DNA of the CDR3 is TGTGCCAGCAGCCAAGACGGGGGAAGCGGGAGGGGAAACACCATATATTTT. Residues: CASSQDGGSGRGNTIYF.

V gene TRBV4-1 combines with J gene TRBJ2-2, with D possibly TRBD2 on 7 matching bases. The germline CDR1 and CDR2 sequences are MGHRA and YSYEKL. The CDR3 loop spans 15 amino acids. Trimming pared 0 bases from V and 7 bases from J, leaving 12 bases between. DNA of the CDR3: TGCGCCAGCAGCCAAGAGGTCGGGGGGCGCGGGGAGCTGTTTTTT. Protein product: CASSQEVGGRGELFF.

This clone occurred once. The rearrangement links TRBV3-1 (or the pseudogene TRBV3-2) to TRBJ2-1, with 8 bases aligning to TRBD2. CDR3 size: 12 residues. The ends lost 4 bases at V and 14 bases at J; junction bases unmatched: 7. The germline V gene has CDR1 LGHDT and CDR2 YNNKEL (reference sequence). Here the CDR3 reads CASSPEGREEFF. In DNA, the CDR3 is TGTGCCAGCAGCCCCGAGGGGCGGGAGGAGTTCTTC.

This clone has just one count. The chain links TRBV19 to TRBJ2-3; D is possibly TRBD1 (5 bases). The CDR3 loop spans 14 amino acids. V gave up 4 bases and J gave up 1 base, with 9 bases separating them. Germline lookup yields CDR1 LNHDA and CDR2 SQIVND (reference sequence). CDR3 residues: CASSTTTGTDTQYF. The CDR3 DNA is TGTGCCAGTAGTACGACGACAGGCACAGATACGCAGTATTTT.

This clone was recorded a few times. V is TRBV5-4 and J is TRBJ1-2, with a tentative D call TRBD1 (6 bases). The V gene lost 4 bases and the J gene lost 5 bases, with 12 bases spanning the gap. This CDR3 contains 13 residues. Germline loops: CDR1 SGHNT, CDR2 YYREEE (reference sequence). DNA of the CDR3: TGTGCCAGCAGCCCCATGGGGGCGTATGGCTACACCTTC. Its protein product is CASSPMGAYGYTF. Based on the CDR3 plus reference TRBV5-4 and TRBJ1-2, the full variable domain is ETGVTQSPTHLIKTRGQQVTLRCSSQSGHNTVSWYQQALGQGPQFIFQYYREEENGRGNFPPRFSGLQFPNYSSELNVNALELDDSALYLCASSPMGAYGYTFGSGTRLTVV.

The chain combines TRBV7-9 with TRBJ1-5; TRBD1 might be the D (5 bases). This CDR3 is built from 13 residues. In germline, CDR1 is SEHNR, CDR2 FQNEAQ (reference sequence). V gave up 3 bases and J gave up 8 bases, with 11 bases separating them. Here the CDR3 reads CASSFGGFEPQHF. The CDR3 DNA follows: TGTGCCAGCAGCTTTGGGGGGTTCGAGCCCCAGCATTTT.

CDR3 loop: CASSTRDRGPGELFF. CDR3 in DNA: TGTGCCAGCAGTACCCGGGACAGGGGTCCCGGGGAGCTGTTTTTT. The chain carries TRBV6-2 or TRBV6-3 and TRBJ2-2, with TRBD1 identical over 10 bases. V lost 5 bases and J lost 6; bases outside the gene matches: 6. In germline, CDR1 is MNHEY, CDR2 SVGEGT. This CDR3 spans 15 amino acids.

The rearrangement uses TRBV4-3 and TRBJ1-4; D is undetermined. The V gene's germline CDR1 is LGHNA and CDR2 YSLEER. The CDR3 sequence is 14 residues long. With 2 bases removed from V and 8 bases from J, the gap between germline ends came to 12 bases. The CDR3 here is CASSQRLREEKLFF. CDR3 sequence (DNA): TGCGCCAGCAGCCAACGACTCCGAGAGGAAAAACTGTTTTTT.

V gene TRBV6-2 or TRBV6-3 combines with J gene TRBJ2-7, with 10 bases identical to TRBD2. V lost 5 bases and J lost 6; bases outside the gene matches: 7. Germline loops: CDR1 MNHEY, CDR2 SVGEGT. This CDR3 is built from 14 residues. CDR3 in DNA: TGTGCCAGCAGTGGACTAGCGGAGGGGTTCGAGCAGTACTTC. Protein: CASSGLAEGFEQYF.

The chain carries TRBV5-1 and TRBJ2-2; the D gene is possibly TRBD2 (6 bases). CDR1 and CDR2 from the germline V gene are SGHRS and YFSETQ. This CDR3 is built from 14 residues. Trimming removed 4 bases from V and 8 bases from J, with 15 bases in between. CDR3 region: CASSAGLSDGELFF. Here the CDR3 DNA reads TGCGCCAGCAGCGCGGGACTTTCCGATGGGGAGCTGTTTTTT.

CDR3 amino acids: CASSEAPLNQPQHF. The CDR3 coding sequence is TGTGCCAGCAGTGAAGCCCCCTTAAATCAGCCCCAGCATTTT. The J gene is TRBJ1-5, the V gene TRBV6-1; no reliable D call. The germline V gene encodes CDR1 MNHNS and CDR2 SASEGT. Deletions cut 0 bases from V and 4 bases from J, with 7 bases between. The CDR3 is 14 amino acids.

This rearrangement joins TRBV4-1 to TRBJ1-2, with 8 positions matching TRBD1. The CDR3 consists of 15 residues. With 4 bases clipped from V and 4 bases from J, the junction kept 8 bases outside the gene matches. CDR1 is MGHRA, CDR2 YSYEKL, per germline. CDR3 sequence: CASSPLGQGTYGYTF. The CDR3 DNA sequence: TGCGCCAGCAGCCCCTTAGGACAGGGCACCTATGGCTACACCTTC.

V usage is TRBV19 and J usage is TRBJ2-3; the D is unclear. The CDR3 runs 12 residues. V was trimmed by 5 bases and J by 6 bases, leaving 9 bases between them. CDR1 LNHDA and CDR2 SQIVND come from the germline V gene (reference sequence). The CDR3 DNA follows: TGTGCCAGTAGTTGGAGCCCTGATACGCAGTATTTT. Residues: CASSWSPDTQYF.

A few counts support this clone. The V call is TRBV14, the J call TRBJ2-7, with D perhaps TRBD2 (5 bases). The V end lost 1 base, the J end lost 2 bases, and 6 bases lay between the germline ends. The CDR3 totals 13 residues. Germline V lookup: CDR1 SGHDN, CDR2 FVKESK. CDR3 DNA sequence: TGTGCCAGCAGCCAAGCCGGGACCTACGAGCAGTACTTC. Amino acids: CASSQAGTYEQYF.

The chain employs TRBV2 and TRBJ2-7; TRBD2 aligns across 8 bases. In germline, CDR1 is SNHLY, CDR2 FYNNEI. This CDR3 comprises 14 residues. The ends lost 5 bases at V and 5 bases at J; junction bases unmatched: 8. For the CDR3, the DNA is TGTGCCAGCAGTACCGGGACTAGAGGTGACGAGCAGTACTTC. Translation gives CASSTGTRGDEQYF.

The chain links TRBV30 to TRBJ2-5, with D possibly matching TRBD1 (6 bases). In germline, CDR1 is GTSNPN, CDR2 SVGIG (reference sequence). The CDR3 consists of 13 residues. With 5 bases removed from V and 7 bases from J, the gap between germline ends came to 17 bases. The CDR3 bases are TGTGCCTGGGGCCGAGGACAGCCAGGGACCCAGTACTTC. Translated: CAWGRGQPGTQYF.

The V call is TRBV7-2, the J call TRBJ2-5, with D possibly matching TRBD2 (5 bases). This CDR3 has 15 amino acids. CDR1 and CDR2 (germline): SGHTA, FQGNSA. V lost 5 bases, J lost 1 base, and 14 bases lay in between. The CDR3 DNA reads TGTGCCAGCAGCCCCGGGATAGGCAGCCAAGAGACCCAGTACTTC. This gives the protein CASSPGIGSQETQYF.

The CDR3 loop is CASSASRQFTGELFF. The DNA for the CDR3 is TGTGCCAGCAGTGCCAGCCGACAGTTCACCGGGGAGCTGTTTTTT. The V call is TRBV2, the J call TRBJ2-2; D possibly corresponds to TRBD1 (5 bases). Trimming stripped 4 bases from V and 4 bases from J, with 13 bases between. CDR1 is SNHLY, CDR2 FYNNEI, per germline. The CDR3 covers 15 residues.